The T cell receptor (beta chain) under discussion was sequenced for a study of control samples from healthy donors and cancer patients (TCRdb year 2020). Regarding this clone: Its cognate antigen has yet to be identified. Nothing much larger sits one base from this clone, and base qualities are not available.

Library creation used the immunoSEQ multiplex PCR assay. TCRdb limited this immuneACCESS table to in-frame rearrangements with V and J called. A share of clones is missing; checked studies link under half to unresolved V genes, and the rest is unexplained. Across this sample there are about 75,000 clones, with 75% to 90% seen only once. Over 13% of the sample belongs to the ten largest clones. The CDR3 goes from the cysteine to the phenylalanine over 17 residues. Here the CDR3 DNA is all that survives: 51 bases in frame from base 1. From V the trimming removes 5 bases and from J it removes 5 bases, while the gene matches leave 11 bases of the junction unaccounted for. CDR1 and CDR2, per the germline V gene (reference sequence), are LNHDA and SQIVND.

The receptor's source is a man in his fifties in good health. The chain employs TRBV19 and TRBJ1-6; 8 central nucleotides agree with TRBD1. Material: blood. The CDR3 protein: CASSPGTGRADNSPLHF. DNA sequence: TGTGCCAGTAGTCCCGGGACAGGCCGCGCCGATAATTCACCCCTCCACTTT. With all but the CDR3 taken from the reference TRBV19 and TRBJ1-6 genes, the full variable domain is: DGGITQSPKYLFRKEGQNVTLSCEQNLNHDAMYWYRQDPGQGLRLIYYSQIVNDFQKGDIAEGYSVSREKKESFPLTVTSAQKNPTAFYLCASSPGTGRADNSPLHFGNGTRLTVT.